These 26 T cell receptor beta chains originate from one sample sequenced in a study of T cells after yellow fever vaccination. One entry per CDR3 protein, called by TCRdb with MiXCR from the 5' RACE reads. The sample contains about 340,000 distinct CDR3 sequences, approximately 4% of which appear only once. This specimen consisted of PBMCs, obtained 5 days after the yellow fever booster vaccination. These receptors were obtained from a man younger than 35 who received the YFV17D yellow fever vaccine.

This sequence joins TRBV19 and TRBJ1-2; D call uncertain. This CDR3 is 12 amino acids long. V dropped 5 bases and J dropped 4 bases, with 8 bases sitting between them. Germline V gene data show CDR1 as LNHDA and CDR2 as SQIVND (reference sequence). The CDR3 DNA follows: TGTGCCAGTAGTCCGCTGCGCTATGGCTACACCTTC. Its protein product is CASSPLRYGYTF.

With respect to this clonotype: A much larger clonotype is one base distant, so this may be a read error. The chain couples TRBV7-2 to TRBJ2-3; D perhaps matches TRBD2 (6 bases). V was shortened by 8 bases and J by 6 bases, with 18 bases between the two germline ends. The CDR3 loop spans 14 amino acids. Germline assignment: CDR1 SGHTA and CDR2 FQGNSA. CDR3 sequence reads: CASRKRLGTDTQYF. The DNA of the CDR3 is TGTGCCAGCCGGAAACGACTAGGGACGGATACGCAGTATTTT.

The chain employs TRBV4-1 and TRBJ1-2; 9 bases fit TRBD1. The length of the CDR3 is 13 residues. J was trimmed by 11 bases and V by 0 bases; bases with no gene match: 4. CDR1 MGHRA and CDR2 YSYEKL come from the germline V gene. CDR3 DNA sequence: TGCGCCAGCAGCCAAGAGACCGGGACAGGGTACACCTTC. This encodes CASSQETGTGYTF.

The chain employs TRBV4-3 and TRBJ2-3; 7 bases match TRBD2. CDR1 and CDR2 (germline): LGHNA, YSLEER. V dropped 0 bases and J dropped 5; count of bases not matched to a gene: 5. The CDR3 sequence is 15 residues long. This chain's CDR3 is CASSQDGGRGDTQYF. CDR3 DNA sequence: TGCGCCAGCAGCCAAGATGGGGGGAGGGGAGATACGCAGTATTTT.

This clonotype was seen a handful of times. The chain recombines TRBV7-9 with TRBJ2-5; D perhaps matches TRBD1 (6 bases). The CDR3 length is 13 residues. V dropped 5 bases and J dropped 1 base, with 8 bases sitting between them. Germline CDR1 is SEHNR and CDR2 is FQNEAQ (reference sequence). CDR3 region: CASSLGAQETQYF. CDR3 DNA sequence: TGTGCCAGCAGCCTGGGGGCCCAAGAGACCCAGTACTTC.

The chain carries TRBV27 and TRBJ2-7; 8 bases fit TRBD1. The CDR3 sequence is 12 residues long. V dropped 10 bases and J dropped 2; count of bases not matched to a gene: 4. CDR1 and CDR2 (germline): MNHEY, SMNVEV (reference sequence). The CDR3 DNA follows: TGTGCCACCCGGACAGGGACCTACGAGCAGTACTTC. Protein product: CATRTGTYEQYF.

The chain has TRBV4-2 and TRBJ2-2; D gene ambiguous. The CDR3 sequence is 22 residues long. In germline, CDR1 is LGHNA, CDR2 YNFKEQ. Trimming cost V 0 bases and J 2 bases, with 28 bases left between them. In DNA form, the CDR3 reads TGTGCCAGCAGCCAAGACCTCACGGTTCCAGGTTACTTACCGGGCAACACCGGGGAGCTGTTTTTT. The encoded protein is CASSQDLTVPGYLPGNTGELFF.

This clonotype was detected only a few times. This chain links TRBV6-5 with TRBJ2-3; D is possibly TRBD2 (7 bases). The CDR3 is 16 residues long. Between the trimmed V and J ends, which lost 4 bases and 4 bases, there was a span of 18 bases. In germline, CDR1 is MNHEY, CDR2 SVGAGI. CDR3 in amino acids: CASSSLGGGPSDTQYF. In DNA form, the CDR3 reads TGTGCCAGCAGTTCGCTAGGGGGGGGGCCATCAGATACGCAGTATTTT.

V and J are TRBV18 and TRBJ2-7; D remains unclear. Germline CDR1 KGHSH, CDR2 LQKENI. V lost 3 bases, J lost 2 bases, and 8 bases lay in between. CDR3 length equals 13 residues. The CDR3: CASSPTAAYEQYV. CDR3 coding DNA: TGTGCCAGCTCACCGACGGCTGCCTACGAGCAGTACGTC.

This clonotype appeared many times. V and J are TRBV19 and TRBJ2-3; tentatively, D is TRBD1 (5 bases). V was clipped by 6 bases and J by 2 bases, with 6 bases between them. From germline, CDR1 is LNHDA and CDR2 SQIVND (reference sequence). CDR3 length: 12 amino acids. The DNA for the CDR3 is TGTGCCAGTAGACAGGCCACAGATACGCAGTATTTT. Its protein product is CASRQATDTQYF.

This clonotype has only a few counts. The rearrangement uses TRBV5-1 and TRBJ2-7, with 10 bases lining up with TRBD1. J lost 6 bases, V lost 4 bases, and 7 bases had no gene match. The CDR3 is 14 residues long. Germline assignment: CDR1 SGHRS and CDR2 YFSETQ. Here the CDR3 DNA reads TGCGCCAGCAGCAAGGACAGGGGGGTGATCGAGCAGTACTTC. Amino acids: CASSKDRGVIEQYF. Full variable domain (missing parts from reference TRBV5-1 and TRBJ2-7): KAGVTQTPRYLIKTRGQQVTLSCSPISGHRSVSWYQQTPGQGLQFLFEYFSETQRNKGNFPGRFSGRQFSNSRSEMNVSTLELGDSALYLCASSKDRGVIEQYFGPGTRLTVT.

This clonotype was recorded a few times. V usage is TRBV7-6 and J usage is TRBJ2-1, with 13 bases that match TRBD2. Germline CDR1 is SGHVS and CDR2 is FNYEAQ. J was trimmed by 9 bases and V by 6 bases; bases with no gene match: 2. The CDR3 loop spans 13 amino acids. Written as DNA, the CDR3 is TGTGCCAGCAGGGGACTAGCGGGGAGTGAGCAGTTCTTC. Amino acids: CASRGLAGSEQFF. The full variable domain, rest sourced from reference TRBV7-6 and TRBJ2-1, is GAGVSQSPRYKVTKRGQDVALRCDPISGHVSLYWYRQALGQGPEFLTYFNYEAQQDKSGLPNDRFSAERPEGSISTLTIQRTEQRDSAMYRCASRGLAGSEQFFGPGTRLTVL.

V gene TRBV5-1 combines with J gene TRBJ2-5, with 10 bases fitting TRBD2. The CDR3 sequence is 15 residues long. CDR1 and CDR2 from the germline V gene are SGHRS and YFSETQ. J was trimmed by 5 bases and V by 2 bases; bases with no gene match: 6. The CDR3 nucleotides read TGCGCCAGCAGCTTCAGCGGGGGGGCGTTGGAGACCCAGTACTTC. This translates into CASSFSGGALETQYF.

V gene TRBV6-2 or TRBV6-3 combines with J gene TRBJ2-5, with D maybe TRBD2 (5 bases). This CDR3 is built from 14 residues. Germline CDR1 and CDR2: MNHEY and SVGEGT. The V gene lost 8 bases and the J gene lost 5 bases, with 18 bases spanning the gap. The CDR3 nucleotides read TGTGCCAGCCGACCGGAACGGGGATGGGAGACCCAGTACTTC. It yields the protein CASRPERGWETQYF.

The V call is TRBV19, the J call TRBJ2-3, with TRBD2 matching over 13 bases. The V gene end was trimmed by 4 bases and the J gene end by 6 bases; junction bases not matched to a gene: 13. Germline-derived CDR1 and CDR2 are LNHDA and SQIVND (reference sequence). The CDR3 runs 18 residues. CDR3 amino acids: CASSTPTGGTSGADTQYF. Here the CDR3 DNA reads TGTGCCAGTAGTACCCCGACAGGAGGGACTAGCGGGGCTGATACGCAGTATTTT.

The rearrangement uses TRBV29-1 and TRBJ2-7, with D maybe TRBD1 (5 bases). CDR1 is SQVTM and CDR2 is ANQGSEA in the germline V gene. Between the trimmed V and J ends, which lost 4 bases and 3 bases, there was a span of 7 bases. The CDR3 totals 11 residues. The CDR3 region has the DNA TGCAGCGTTGGGGGCGGCTACGAGCAGTACTTC. Translating it yields CSVGGGYEQYF.

This clonotype was detected only a few times. The J gene is TRBJ2-4, the V gene TRBV7-8; TRBD2 matches at 7 bases. The ends lost 4 bases at V and 9 bases at J; junction bases unmatched: 0. There are 11 residues in the CDR3. Germline V gives CDR1 SGHVS, CDR2 FQNEAQ. CDR3 residues: CASSWGGIQYF. The CDR3, as DNA: TGTGCCAGCAGCTGGGGGGGCATTCAGTACTTC.

CDR3 amino acids: CASSLDFCSYNSPLHF. The CDR3 DNA reads TGTGCCAGCAGCTTAGATTTTTGTTCCTATAATTCACCCCTCCACTTT. The genes are TRBV11-3 and TRBJ1-6; no reliable D call. V was cut by 0 bases and J by 1 base, with 7 bases left in between. The CDR3 sequence is 16 residues long. Germline V gene lookup returns CDR1 SGHNT and CDR2 YENEEA.

This clonotype was observed a handful of times. The gene calls are TRBV7-3 and TRBJ2-5; no firm D call. V lost 0 bases to trimming and J lost 0 bases, with 8 bases between them. Germline loops: CDR1 SGHTA, CDR2 FQGTGA. The CDR3 spans 15 residues. In nucleotides, the CDR3 is TGTGCCAGCAGCTTAACCCCATGGGACCAAGAGACCCAGTACTTC. The encoded protein is CASSLTPWDQETQYF.

This clonotype was recorded at least ten times. The CDR3 spells CASSLVLSGSQETQYF. CDR3 DNA: TGCGCCAGCAGCTTAGTCCTTAGCGGGAGCCAAGAGACCCAGTACTTC. The chain joins TRBV5-1 to TRBJ2-5, with 9 bases aligning to TRBD2. After removal of 2 bases from V and 1 base from J, the junction contained 6 bases not matched to a gene. CDR1 and CDR2 from the germline V gene are SGHRS and YFSETQ. The length of the CDR3 is 16 residues.

The V gene is TRBV10-3, the J gene TRBJ2-1, with a weak D call TRBD1 (5 bases). V shed 10 bases and J shed 4 bases, with 8 bases lying between them. Per germline, CDR1 ENHRY and CDR2 SYGVKD. This CDR3 region has 11 residues. The CDR3 DNA reads as TGTGCCACCTCAGGGTACAATGAGCAGTTCTTC. Translated, it gives CATSGYNEQFF.

Many counts were recorded for this clonotype. The chain combines TRBV7-2 with TRBJ2-3, with 9 bases fitting TRBD2. Unmatched junction bases numbered 1, after V lost 0 bases and J lost 3 bases. Looked up from germline, CDR1 is SGHTA and CDR2 is FQGNSA. This CDR3 has 15 amino acids. This chain's CDR3 is CASSLAAGGTDTQYF. Written as DNA, the CDR3 is TGTGCCAGCAGCTTAGCCGCGGGGGGGACAGATACGCAGTATTTT.

This clonotype occurred a few times. J is TRBJ1-5 and V is TRBV18; maybe TRBD1 (6 bases). V lost 6 bases and J lost 6, with 12 bases in between. The CDR3 length is 13 residues. Germline V gene sequence: CDR1 KGHSH, CDR2 LQKENI. CDR3 residues: CASSEGEGQPQHF. Written as DNA, the CDR3 is TGTGCCAGCTCCGAGGGGGAAGGTCAGCCCCAGCATTTT.

This clonotype was recorded at least ten times. This sequence joins TRBV6-6 and TRBJ2-5, with a possible D match to TRBD2 (6 bases). In germline, CDR1 is MNHNY, CDR2 SVGAGI (reference sequence). V lost 4 bases, J lost 2 bases, and 11 bases lay in between. CDR3 length: 14 amino acids. CDR3 residues: CASSSDGGQETQYF. For the CDR3, the DNA is TGTGCCAGCAGTTCTGACGGGGGACAAGAGACCCAGTACTTC.

The chain joins TRBV7-9 to TRBJ2-3; 12 bases are shared with TRBD2. This CDR3 is 17 amino acids long. Losses at the gene ends were 4 bases for V and 3 bases for J; bases not matched to a gene: 8. Germline V gene data show CDR1 as SEHNR and CDR2 as FQNEAQ (reference sequence). Written as DNA, the CDR3 is TGTGCCAGCAGCTCTAGCGGGGGGGCTTATCGGACAGATACGCAGTATTTT. Translation gives CASSSSGGAYRTDTQYF.

This clonotype came up many times. The chain employs TRBV7-9 and TRBJ1-1, with unresolved D. V was pared by 8 bases and J by 1 base, with 20 bases between. The CDR3 has 16 amino acids. The germline gives CDR1 SEHNR, CDR2 FQNEAQ (reference sequence). DNA of the CDR3: TGTGCCAGCCTCCGAGAGACGGGAGGGAAGAACACTGAAGCTTTCTTT. Translated, it gives CASLRETGGKNTEAFF.